Included here is one T cell receptor (beta chain) sequence, with context. In germline, CDR1 is LGHDT, CDR2 YNNKEL (reference sequence). Deletions cut 8 bases from V and 4 bases from J, with 13 bases between. The CDR3 contains 13 residues. Method: immunoSEQ multiplex PCR; TCRdb's copy keeps in-frame clones and lacks some. The top ten hold about 4% of the sample, which has 97,000 or so clones, 91% seen once. This sample stems from a study of blood T cell repertoires in COVID-19. The sample consisted of peripheral blood. The chain combines TRBV3-1 (or the pseudogene TRBV3-2) with TRBJ2-3; D perhaps matches TRBD1 (6 bases). The clonotype originates from a man between 18 and 29 years old with acute or convalescent COVID-19. CDR3 sequence (DNA): TGTGCCAGCCGCCGTGGGGGCGCAGATACGCAGTATTTT. This encodes CASRRGGADTQYF.